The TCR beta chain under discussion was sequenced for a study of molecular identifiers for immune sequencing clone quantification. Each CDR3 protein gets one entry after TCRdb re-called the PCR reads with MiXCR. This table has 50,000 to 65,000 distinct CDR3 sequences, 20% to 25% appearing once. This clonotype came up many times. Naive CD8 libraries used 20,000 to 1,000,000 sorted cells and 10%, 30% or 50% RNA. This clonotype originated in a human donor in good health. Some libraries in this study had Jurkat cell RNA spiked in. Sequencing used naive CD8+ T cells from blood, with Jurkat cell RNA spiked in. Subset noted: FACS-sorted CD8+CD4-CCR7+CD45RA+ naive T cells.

CDR3 loop: CASSLAGVSDTQYF. For the CDR3, the DNA is TGTGCCAGCAGTTTAGCGGGGGTTTCGGATACGCAGTATTTT. This chain links TRBV12-3 or TRBV12-4 with TRBJ2-3, with D perhaps assigned TRBD1 or TRBD2 (5 bases each). The CDR3 has 14 residues. V was cut by 0 bases and J by 6 bases, with 10 bases left in between.